These T cell receptor beta chains were read from a single sample in a study of vaccination effects on CD4 cells after COVID-19. These receptors have no known antigen. Clones were read by immunoSEQ multiplex PCR, and TCRdb kept only the in-frame ones, dropping some. Of 30,000 to 35,000 clones in the sample, around 70% were seen once. This material consisted of CD4+ T cells from PBMCs cultured without peptide, taken after COVID-19 vaccination. Every receptor here comes from a human donor who received a COVID-19 vaccine. Both conserved end residues are part of each CDR3. The D gene is left open where the match is weak. Where a row states a size, it is once, few, many or the class of an expanded clone; other rows omit it.

TGTGCCAGCAGCACACAGGTATCTGGAAACACCATATATTTT	CASSTQVSGNTIYF	few	TRBV4-2	14	NA	TRBJ1-3
TGTGCCAGCAGATCGACAGGGGGCTACGAGCAGTACTTC	CASRSTGGYEQYF	NA	TRBV12-3/TRBV12-4	13	TRBD1	TRBJ2-7
TGCGCCAGCAGCCCCGCGGCATCTAACTATGGCTACACCTTC	CASSPAASNYGYTF	few	TRBV5-1	14	NA	TRBJ1-2
TGTGCCAGCAGCTTAGGTTTAGGGGCCTATGGCTACACCTTC	CASSLGLGAYGYTF	NA	TRBV7-8	14	NA	TRBJ1-2
TGTGCCAGCAGCGTATCCCCCAATAGCGGGGAGCTGTTTTTT	CASSVSPNSGELFF	NA	TRBV9	14	NA	TRBJ2-2
TGTGCCAGCAGTTCCGACAGGGGGCCTAATGAAAAACTGTTTTTT	CASSSDRGPNEKLFF	NA	TRBV7-8	15	TRBD1	TRBJ1-4
TGTGCCAGCAGTGCTCCGGGACAGGGAAACTATGGCTACACCTTC	CASSAPGQGNYGYTF	NA	TRBV28	15	TRBD1	TRBJ1-2
TGTGCCAGCAGTTTATTGCCGGGGGCGTCGAGGGCTGAAGCTTTCTTT	CASSLLPGASRAEAFF	NA	TRBV28	16	NA	TRBJ1-1
TGTGCCAGTAATGAGACAGGGGGCGTTCAGCCCCAGCATTTT	CASNETGGVQPQHF	few	TRBV19	14	TRBD1	TRBJ1-5
TGTGCCAGCAGTTACACCGGGACTAGCGGGCAATACCCGCAGTTCTTC	CASSYTGTSGQYPQFF	NA	TRBV6-5	16	TRBD2	TRBJ2-1
TGCGCCAGCAGCCTAGGACTAGCGGGGGTGTCCTACAATGAGCAGTTCTTC	CASSLGLAGVSYNEQFF	NA	TRBV4-3	17	TRBD2	TRBJ2-1
TGTGCCAGCAGCCAACAACTAGGCTATGGGGGCTACACCTTC	CASSQQLGYGGYTF	NA	TRBV3-1/TRBV3-2	14	NA	TRBJ1-2
TGTGCCAGTGGGGTCGCGAACTATGGCTACACCTTC	CASGVANYGYTF	once	TRBV7-9	12	NA	TRBJ1-2
TGTGCCAGCAGCCAATACGACTTCGGAGGTGAGCAGTTCTTC	CASSQYDFGGEQFF	once	TRBV3-1/TRBV3-2	14	NA	TRBJ2-1
TGCGCCAGCAGCCCTTGGCCGTTCACAGGGAGCACAGATACGCAGTATTTT	CASSPWPFTGSTDTQYF	NA	TRBV5-1	17	NA	TRBJ2-3
TGTGCCAGCAGTATCGAGGGGGACTATGGCTACACCTTC	CASSIEGDYGYTF	NA	TRBV2	13	NA	TRBJ1-2
TGCGCCAGCAGTGAACAGGGAGACTATGGCTACACCTTC	CASSEQGDYGYTF	NA	TRBV10-2	13	NA	TRBJ1-2
TGCAGCGGTCGAGGGGAGGGTGGTGGCTACACCTTC	CSGRGEGGGYTF	once	TRBV29-1	12	NA	TRBJ1-2
TGTGCCAGCAGTTACTCGAATCGCGGATCCTACAATGAGCAGTTCTTC	CASSYSNRGSYNEQFF	NA	TRBV6-5	16	NA	TRBJ2-1
TGTGCCAGCAGCCATCGGCAGAACACTGAAGCTTTCTTT	CASSHRQNTEAFF	few	TRBV3-1/TRBV3-2	13	NA	TRBJ1-1
TGTGCCAGCAGTTTCCGTGGGACTAGTACGCAGTATTTT	CASSFRGTSTQYF	NA	TRBV27	13	TRBD2	TRBJ2-3
TGTGCCAGCAGTTGGGGACAGGGGGCCAACAATGAGCAGTTCTTC	CASSWGQGANNEQFF	NA	TRBV6-5	15	TRBD1	TRBJ2-1
TGCGCCAGCAGCTTGGAGCTGAGCTCTCAAGAGACCCAGTACTTC	CASSLELSSQETQYF	NA	TRBV5-1	15	NA	TRBJ2-5
TGTGCCAGCGGGCAGAGCAAAAGCACAGATACGCAGTATTTT	CASGQSKSTDTQYF	few	TRBV6-5	14	NA	TRBJ2-3
TGTGCCAGCAGCCCCGGGACAGGGGGCTGGAGGGAGACCCAGTACTTC	CASSPGTGGWRETQYF	NA	TRBV7-9	16	TRBD1	TRBJ2-5
TGTGCCATTAGCGGGGCGGGGGAGATTGACGAGCAGTACTTC	CAISGAGEIDEQYF	NA	TRBV10-3	14	TRBD2	TRBJ2-7
TGTGCCAGCAGTGAATTTGGGGAAGCGGTTGAAAAACTGTTTTTT	CASSEFGEAVEKLFF	few	TRBV6-1	15	NA	TRBJ1-4
TGTGCCAGCAGCTTAGGGGTGCTGAACACTGAAGCTTTCTTT	CASSLGVLNTEAFF	NA	TRBV6-5	14	NA	TRBJ1-1
TGTGCCAGCAGCCGCAGAGAAAAAGACGAGCAGTACTTC	CASSRREKDEQYF	NA	TRBV7-6	13	NA	TRBJ2-7
TGCAGCGTTGGTGCAGGCTCCTTCTACGAGCAGTACTTC	CSVGAGSFYEQYF	NA	TRBV29-1	13	NA	TRBJ2-7
TGTGCCAGCAGCCACACATATAGCAATCAGCCCCAGCATTTT	CASSHTYSNQPQHF	NA	TRBV6-5	14	NA	TRBJ1-5
TGTGCCAGCAGCCGGGACAGGGGCTACGAGCAGTACTTC	CASSRDRGYEQYF	NA	TRBV27	13	TRBD1	TRBJ2-7
TGTGCCAGCAGCCAACCCAAAGAACAGCTGTTTTTT	CASSQPKEQLFF	NA	TRBV2	12	NA	TRBJ2-2
TGTGCCAGCAGCTTGGACAGGGGGCGGGAAAAACTGTTTTTT	CASSLDRGREKLFF	NA	TRBV7-2	14	TRBD1	TRBJ1-4
TGCGCCAGCAGCCCCCTCCTCGGACTAGCGGGGGTTCCAGATACGCAGTATTTT	CASSPLLGLAGVPDTQYF	medium-sized	TRBV5-1	18	TRBD2	TRBJ2-3
TGTGCCTGGAGTGCCTTGCGGGGCGTCTACGAGCAGTACTTC	CAWSALRGVYEQYF	NA	TRBV30	14	NA	TRBJ2-7
TGTGCCAGCAGCGAGCAGACAACCAACACCGGGGAGCTGTTTTTT	CASSEQTTNTGELFF	NA	TRBV9	15	NA	TRBJ2-2
TGCAGTGCTACCAATAATTCACCCCTCCACTTT	CSATNNSPLHF	few	TRBV20-1	11	NA	TRBJ1-6
TGTGCCAGCTCACGCCCTAGCGGAGGCTACAATGAGCAGTTCTTC	CASSRPSGGYNEQFF	NA	TRBV18	15	TRBD2	TRBJ2-1
TGTGCCATCAGTGAACTAGCGGGAGGGTACAATGAGCAGTTCTTC	CAISELAGGYNEQFF	once	TRBV10-3	15	TRBD2	TRBJ2-1
TGTGCCTGGACGGGGGTATACGGGAGAGAAGAGACCCAGTACTTC	CAWTGVYGREETQYF	NA	TRBV30	15	NA	TRBJ2-5
TGTGCCAGCAGCCAAGGGGGGGAGCAGTTCTTC	CASSQGGEQFF	NA	TRBV3-1/TRBV3-2	11	NA	TRBJ2-1
TGTGCCAGCAGCCTTGTGGGAGGCGAGCAGTACTTC	CASSLVGGEQYF	NA	TRBV6-2/TRBV6-3	12	NA	TRBJ2-7
TGTGCTAGTGGGAGCCCCGGAGTCAATCAGCCCCAGCATTTT	CASGSPGVNQPQHF	NA	TRBV12-5	14	NA	TRBJ1-5
TGTGCCAGCAGACAGGGGTGGGGCTATGGCTACACCTTC	CASRQGWGYGYTF	NA	TRBV5-4	13	TRBD1	TRBJ1-2
TGTGCCATCAGTGTGTCCGGCGGAATGAACACTGAAGCTTTCTTT	CAISVSGGMNTEAFF	NA	TRBV10-3	15	NA	TRBJ1-1
TGTGCCACTAACATCGCAACTAATGAAAAACTGTTTTTT	CATNIATNEKLFF	NA	TRBV10-3	13	NA	TRBJ1-4
TGTGCCAGCAAGGAGGGGACGCGCTATGGCTACACCTTC	CASKEGTRYGYTF	NA	TRBV19	13	NA	TRBJ1-2
TGTGCCAGCAGCTTAGTGGCTAGCGGGGGGCCGTTCTTC	CASSLVASGGPFF	NA	TRBV7-2	13	TRBD2	TRBJ2-1
TGTGCCAGCAGCCGGACTGCCCCTCCAAATAACATTCAGTACTTC	CASSRTAPPNNIQYF	NA	TRBV2	15	NA	TRBJ2-4
TGTGCCAGCAGCTTGGCGACTAGCGGGGGAATCAATGAGCAGTTCTTC	CASSLATSGGINEQFF	few	TRBV5-4	16	TRBD2	TRBJ2-1
TGTGCCAGCAAGAAACTAGCGGGAGTCCCCGAGCAGTTCTTC	CASKKLAGVPEQFF	NA	TRBV6-4	14	TRBD2	TRBJ2-1